Many counts were recorded for the clone carrying this T cell receptor (beta chain). The antigen is undetermined. The sample comes from a study of T-cell reconstitution after alpha-beta-depleted transplantation in children. Study-wide findings and caveats: Recipient T cells and thymic progenitors that survived were the source of the high TCRbeta diversity seen at day 60 in some patients. Expanded clones from the graft, numbering several hundred, reportedly supplied alpha-beta T cells about two months after transplant.

V lost 4 bases, J lost 7 bases, and 12 bases lay in between. CDR3 length: 12 amino acids. CDR1 is SGDLS, CDR2 YYNGEE, per germline. Preparation of the TCRbeta library was carried out with unique molecular identifiers. TCRdb re-analysed the PCR reads in MiXCR, keeping a single row per CDR3 protein. The sample yields about 15,000 distinct CDR3 sequences, 9.5% to 15% seen once. The TCR was taken from a boy under two years old who had a stem cell transplant for Wiskott-Aldrich syndrome, so the T cells may come from the graft donor. The chain employs TRBV9 and TRBJ2-7, with D maybe TRBD1 (5 bases). The sequencing used PBMCs, mostly from graft donor cells, collected 180 days after TCRalphabeta/CD19-depleted stem cell transplant. The CDR3 DNA reads as TGTGCCAGCAGCTTGCCAGGGCAAGAGCAGTACTTC. Translated, it gives CASSLPGQEQYF.